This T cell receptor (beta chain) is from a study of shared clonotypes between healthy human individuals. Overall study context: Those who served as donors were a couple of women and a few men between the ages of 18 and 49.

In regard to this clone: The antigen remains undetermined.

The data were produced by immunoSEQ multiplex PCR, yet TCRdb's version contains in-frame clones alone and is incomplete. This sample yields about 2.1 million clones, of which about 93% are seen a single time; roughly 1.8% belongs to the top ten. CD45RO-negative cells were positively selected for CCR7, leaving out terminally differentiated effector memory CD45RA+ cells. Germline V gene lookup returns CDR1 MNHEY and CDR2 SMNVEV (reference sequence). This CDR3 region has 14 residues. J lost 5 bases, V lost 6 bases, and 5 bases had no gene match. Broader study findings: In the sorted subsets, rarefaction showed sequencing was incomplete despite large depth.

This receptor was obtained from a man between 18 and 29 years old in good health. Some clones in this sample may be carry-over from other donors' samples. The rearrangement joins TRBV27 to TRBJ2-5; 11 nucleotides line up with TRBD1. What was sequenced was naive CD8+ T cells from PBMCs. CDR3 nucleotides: TGTGCCAGCAGGCGGACAGGGGGCTTGGAGACCCAGTACTTC. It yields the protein CASRRTGGLETQYF.